A selection of T cell receptor beta chains follows, all from one sample in a study of blood T cell repertoires in COVID-19. Assay: immunoSEQ multiplex PCR; the TCRdb copy retains only in-frame clones and omits some. The sample carries roughly 57,000 clones, approximately 90% recorded once. Sequencing was carried out using peripheral blood. The receptor source for this set is a man aged 80 or over with acute or convalescent COVID-19. Each CDR3 is given with its conserved first and last residue. D genes are given only for firm matches. Expanded clones get a size class; other rows say once, few or many, or leave the size out.

CDR3nt	CDR3aa	j_gene	abundance	d_gene	v_gene
TGTGCCAGCAGCTTCGGCCGAGGTAATGAAAAACTGTTTTTT	CASSFGRGNEKLFF	TRBJ1-4	NA	NA	TRBV7-9
TGTGCCAGCAGCGAAGGACAGGGGGGCCCCTATCAGCCCCAGCATTTT	CASSEGQGGPYQPQHF	TRBJ1-5	NA	TRBD1	TRBV28
TGTGCCAGCAGCTTATACTTACTGAGCTCCTATAATTCACCCCTCCACTTT	CASSLYLLSSYNSPLHF	TRBJ1-6	NA	NA	TRBV11-2
TGTGCCAGTAGTATCACAGTTCAGGGTCCCGCTTTCTTT	CASSITVQGPAFF	TRBJ1-1	NA	NA	TRBV19
TGCAGCGTTGCGAGTGGGCAGGGCTATGGCTACACCTTC	CSVASGQGYGYTF	TRBJ1-2	NA	NA	TRBV29-1
TGTGCCAGCAGCCAGGGGGCTGATGGCTACACCTTC	CASSQGADGYTF	TRBJ1-2	NA	TRBD1	TRBV28
TGTGCCAGCCGGACAGGAAACCTACCTAATGAAAAACTGTTTTTT	CASRTGNLPNEKLFF	TRBJ1-4	NA	TRBD1	TRBV27
TGTGCCAGCAATCGGAACGAGGGAAACATTCAGTACTTC	CASNRNEGNIQYF	TRBJ2-4	NA	NA	TRBV6-5
TGCGCCAGCAGCTTGCGTGCGGGTGACTCTGGGGCCAACGTCCTGACTTTC	CASSLRAGDSGANVLTF	TRBJ2-6	NA	NA	TRBV5-1
TGCGCCAGCAGCTTGGCCGGCTCCTACGAGCAGTACTTC	CASSLAGSYEQYF	TRBJ2-7	NA	NA	TRBV5-1
TGTGCCACCAGTGATACCGTGGGGCTAGCGGGGACAGATACGCAGTATTTT	CATSDTVGLAGTDTQYF	TRBJ2-3	NA	TRBD2	TRBV24-1
TGTGCCAGCAGCTCCCGGGGGGATATGAACACTGAAGCTTTCTTT	CASSSRGDMNTEAFF	TRBJ1-1	NA	NA	TRBV11-2
TGTGCCAGCAGCGCACCACTAGCGGGGGGGCCCGCCTACAATGAGCAGTTCTTC	CASSAPLAGGPAYNEQFF	TRBJ2-1	NA	TRBD2	TRBV9
TGTGCCAGCAGTTACCCACAGGGTGGAGTTGGCGGCTACACCTTC	CASSYPQGGVGGYTF	TRBJ1-2	NA	NA	TRBV6-6
TGCAGCGTTCCCGACCCGGGAGGGTATGGCTACACCTTC	CSVPDPGGYGYTF	TRBJ1-2	few	NA	TRBV29-1
TGTGCCAGCAGTTTAGGACTACGCGGGCAGTACTTC	CASSLGLRGQYF	TRBJ2-7	NA	NA	TRBV12-3/TRBV12-4
TGTGCCAGCAGCTTGGGGGCAGAGACCTACAATGAGCAGTTCTTC	CASSLGAETYNEQFF	TRBJ2-1	NA	NA	TRBV5-8
TGTGCCAGCAAAGCCACAGGGAGGGATGAAAAACTGTTTTTT	CASKATGRDEKLFF	TRBJ1-4	few	NA	TRBV6-5
TGCAGTGCTAGCCAGAATGAAAAACTGTTTTTT	CSASQNEKLFF	TRBJ1-4	NA	NA	TRBV20-1